These T cell receptor beta chains were read from a single sample in a study of cytomegalovirus exposure and HLA in healthy donors. The method was immunoSEQ multiplex PCR; TCRdb's version includes in-frame clones alone and lacks a portion of them. This sample's clone table lists about 77,000 clones. The specimen was PBMCs. The receptors were sampled from a man aged 45-65 years in good health and CMV-seropositive. The CDR3 runs from the conserved cysteine through the conserved F or W. The order of the fields is J gene, D gene, V gene, CDR3 protein, CDR3 DNA. A D gene is named only where the DNA matches it firmly.

TRBJ1-6 NA TRBV18 CASSPGLGESSPLHF TGTGCCAGCTCACCAGGGTTAGGGGAAAGTTCACCCCTCCACTTT
TRBJ2-7 TRBD2 TRBV4-2 CASSQVGAGGQGEQYF TGTGCCAGCAGCCAAGTGGGGGCGGGAGGGCAGGGCGAGCAGTACTTC
TRBJ2-1 TRBD1 TRBV6-1 CASNDRGVHEQFF TGTGCCAGCAATGACAGGGGCGTCCATGAGCAGTTCTTC
TRBJ1-1 TRBD1 TRBV11-3 CASSSRDRGGNTEAFF TGTGCCAGCAGTTCCCGGGACAGGGGGGGGAACACTGAAGCTTTCTTT
TRBJ1-6 TRBD1 TRBV7-2 CAGSFLYLGQDYNSPLHF TGTGCCGGCAGCTTCCTTTATCTAGGACAGGACTATAATTCACCCCTCCACTTT
TRBJ2-2 TRBD2 TRBV7-2 CASSLMWASGGGELFF TGTGCCAGCAGCTTAATGTGGGCCAGCGGGGGCGGGGAGCTGTTTTTT
TRBJ1-2 TRBD1 TRBV19 CASTTGGTGYGYTF TGTGCCAGTACCACAGGGGGCACGGGCTATGGCTACACCTTC
TRBJ1-5 NA TRBV6-6 CASSYVGEGGQPQHF TGTGCCAGCAGTTACGTTGGGGAGGGGGGACAGCCCCAGCATTTT
TRBJ1-3 NA TRBV12-5 CASGLVVTGPTPSTIYF TGTGCTAGTGGTTTGGTGGTCACAGGGCCTACCCCCAGCACCATATATTTT
TRBJ1-5 TRBD1 TRBV2 CASSEEQYSTGVEPQHF TGTGCCAGCAGTGAAGAACAATACTCTACAGGGGTTGAGCCCCAGCATTTT
TRBJ1-2 TRBD1 TRBV5-1 CASSLGQGMGGYTF TGCGCCAGCAGCTTGGGACAGGGGATGGGAGGCTACACCTTC
TRBJ1-4 NA TRBV14 CASSQDLDSIEKLFF TGTGCCAGCAGCCAAGATCTAGACAGTATTGAAAAACTGTTTTTT
TRBJ1-1 TRBD1 TRBV10-3 CAIAGGMNTEAFF TGTGCCATCGCAGGGGGCATGAACACTGAAGCTTTCTTT
TRBJ1-1 NA TRBV29-1 CSVKEGLGTEAFF TGCAGCGTCAAGGAGGGCCTAGGGACTGAAGCTTTCTTT
TRBJ2-5 NA TRBV6-1 CASSEVGVETQYF TGTGCCAGCAGTGAAGTAGGGGTAGAGACCCAGTACTTC
TRBJ1-4 NA TRBV7-9 CASSLASVGEKLFF TGTGCCAGCAGCCTGGCCTCGGTCGGGGAAAAACTGTTTTTT
TRBJ2-5 NA TRBV6-5 CASSYGEEGQETQYF TGTGCCAGCAGTTACGGCGAAGAGGGCCAAGAGACCCAGTACTTC
TRBJ1-1 NA TRBV7-9 CASSFSGATEAFF TGTGCCAGCAGCTTCTCAGGGGCCACTGAAGCTTTCTTT
TRBJ2-1 TRBD2 TRBV4-1 CASSHEVGVPSGGSHGPFF TGCGCCAGCAGCCATGAAGTAGGGGTTCCTAGCGGGGGGTCCCACGGTCCGTTCTTC
TRBJ1-2 NA TRBV6-1 CASSDPVFFPPGANYGYTF TGTGCCAGCAGTGATCCTGTGTTTTTTCCGCCCGGAGCTAACTATGGCTACACCTTC
TRBJ2-5 NA TRBV5-5 CASSLGQRKETQYF TGTGCCAGCAGCTTAGGACAGAGGAAAGAGACCCAGTACTTC
TRBJ1-1 TRBD1 TRBV7-2 CASSPTSQGGTEAFF TGTGCCAGCAGCCCCACGTCACAGGGGGGCACTGAAGCTTTCTTT
TRBJ1-1 NA TRBV9 CASSVHGETEAFF TGTGCCAGCAGCGTACACGGGGAGACGGAAGCTTTCTTT
TRBJ1-1 TRBD1 TRBV27 CASSLRGRVTEAFF TGTGCCAGCAGTTTAAGGGGGCGGGTAACTGAAGCTTTCTTT
TRBJ1-5 NA TRBV28 CATYRYSNQPQHF TGTGCCACCTATCGATATAGCAATCAGCCCCAGCATTTT
TRBJ2-4 TRBD2 TRBV30 CAWNPSGGGKNIQYF TGTGCCTGGAACCCTAGCGGGGGAGGCAAAAACATTCAGTACTTC
TRBJ2-5 NA TRBV7-6 CASSRPGSLETQYF TGTGCCAGCAGCCGCCCGGGATCTTTGGAGACCCAGTACTTC
TRBJ1-1 NA TRBV6-6 CASSYQVRNTEAFF TGTGCCAGCAGCTACCAAGTGCGGAACACTGAAGCTTTCTTT
TRBJ2-3 NA TRBV6-1 CASSRGRIDTQYF TGTGCCAGCAGTCGAGGGAGAATAGATACGCAGTATTTT
TRBJ1-4 TRBD1 TRBV9 CASSVAPQGADEKLFF TGTGCCAGCAGCGTAGCTCCCCAGGGGGCGGATGAAAAACTGTTTTTT
TRBJ1-2 NA TRBV5-6 CASSTREGTYGYTF TGTGCCAGCAGCACAAGGGAGGGCACCTATGGCTACACCTTC
TRBJ2-1 TRBD1 TRBV28 CASSFSGDSPYNEQFF TGTGCCAGCAGTTTTTCCGGGGACAGCCCTTACAATGAGCAGTTCTTC
TRBJ2-4 TRBD1 TRBV7-2 CASSVYGTVKNIQYF TGTGCCAGCAGCGTTTACGGGACAGTCAAAAACATTCAGTACTTC
TRBJ2-2 NA TRBV6-5 CASRGITGELFF TGTGCCAGCCGGGGGATCACCGGGGAGCTGTTTTTT
TRBJ1-1 NA TRBV11-2 CASSLDGQSTEAFF TGTGCCAGCAGCTTAGATGGACAAAGCACTGAAGCTTTCTTT
TRBJ1-1 TRBD1 TRBV29-1 CSVLRDRTFHEAFF TGCAGCGTCCTCCGGGACAGAACTTTCCATGAAGCTTTCTTT